This record looks at one T cell receptor beta chain sequence and its context. Antigen unknown. These data belong to a study of vaccination and CD4 T cells after COVID-19. The Oncomine TCR Beta short-read assay was applied to DNA of cultured CD4+ T cells. TCRdb re-called the PCR reads with MiXCR, one entry per CDR3 protein. The sample shows 15,000 to 25,000 distinct CDR3 sequences, more than 45% of them seen only once. Documented treatment: roughly ten-day PBMC culture with coronavirus spike peptide pools or control peptides (ViraFEST assay). After removal of 1 base from V and 2 bases from J, the junction contained 7 bases not matched to a gene. There are 16 residues in the CDR3. From germline, CDR1 is DFQATT and CDR2 SNEGSKA (reference sequence).

This rearrangement joins TRBV20-1 to TRBJ2-5; 10 positions match TRBD2. Sequencing was performed on CD4+ T cells from blood, cultured in vitro. The receptor was isolated from a human donor who had recovered from COVID-19. CDR3 sequence reads: CSARASSGGAQETQYF. CDR3 coding DNA: TGCAGTGCTAGAGCGTCGAGCGGGGGGGCTCAAGAGACCCAGTACTTC.